Following are 24 T cell receptor beta chains from one sample sequenced in a study of blood T cells in healthy people across ages. The second PCR ran about 6 to 11 cycles with a sample-barcoded 5' primer and J-beta primers. TCRdb itself ran the 5' RACE reads through MiXCR, one entry per CDR3 protein. The profile shows hundreds of thousands of distinct CDR3 sequences, under 65% of them singletons. The sequencing sample was made of blood. The source is a woman older than 75 in good health.

This sequence joins TRBV20-1 and TRBJ2-2; D may correspond to TRBD1 or TRBD2 (5 bases each). V lost 6 bases and J 0 bases, leaving 14 bases between the germline ends. CDR1 is DFQATT, CDR2 SNEGSKA, per germline (reference sequence). This CDR3 comprises 15 residues. CDR3 sequence: CSATTGASNTGELFF. CDR3 nucleotides: TGCAGTGCCACGACCGGGGCTTCGAACACCGGGGAGCTGTTTTTT.

The chain joins TRBV2 to TRBJ1-1; D unclear. The length of the CDR3 is 14 residues. Germline lookup yields CDR1 SNHLY and CDR2 FYNNEI. The V end lost 1 base, the J end lost 1 base, and 7 bases lay between the germline ends. In nucleotides, the CDR3 is TGTGCCAGCAGTGAAGGCCGGGGGAACACTGAAGCTTTCTTT. It encodes CASSEGRGNTEAFF.

This clonotype has at least ten counts. This chain connects TRBV20-1 to TRBJ2-3, with D possibly being TRBD2 (5 bases). Trimming left V 1 base short and J 6 bases short, with 20 bases between. Germline V gives CDR1 DFQATT, CDR2 SNEGSKA (reference sequence). The length of the CDR3 is 16 residues. The CDR3 region has the DNA TGCAGTGCTAGAGCCCCGGAGGCCTCAAAGCAGGATACGCAGTATTTT. Protein sequence: CSARAPEASKQDTQYF.

The rearrangement uses TRBV12-3 or TRBV12-4 and TRBJ1-5, with TRBD1 matching over 10 bases. J gave up 2 bases and V 5 bases, and 6 bases lay outside the gene matches. CDR3 length: 16 amino acids. The CDR3 protein is CASSGDRGQGNQPQHF. The CDR3 nucleotides are TGTGCCAGCAGTGGAGACAGGGGGCAGGGCAATCAGCCCCAGCATTTT.

This clonotype was seen only once. The chain recombines TRBV29-1 with TRBJ2-1, with D uncertain. Trimming left V 1 base short and J 6 bases short, with 7 bases between. Per the germline V gene, CDR1 is SQVTM and CDR2 is ANQGSEA. The CDR3 length is 12 residues. CDR3 sequence reads: CSVEAQSNEQFF. The CDR3 bases are TGCAGCGTTGAAGCGCAAAGCAATGAGCAGTTCTTC.

This clonotype has only a few counts. The gene calls are TRBV10-3 and TRBJ2-7, with D possibly being TRBD2 (6 bases). CDR3 length: 13 amino acids. From germline, CDR1 is ENHRY and CDR2 SYGVKD. The germline V and J ends were trimmed by 7 bases and 6 bases, with 16 bases remaining between them. This CDR3 reads CAITHSGEAEQYF. The CDR3 nucleotides are TGTGCCATCACCCACTCGGGAGAAGCCGAGCAGTACTTC.

In its sample, this clonotype was seen many times. This sequence joins TRBV11-1 and TRBJ2-3; 9 bases are a match to TRBD2. Per the germline V gene, CDR1 is SGHAT and CDR2 is FQDESV (reference sequence). V lost 2 bases to trimming and J lost 3 bases; unmatched junction nucleotides: 3. The CDR3 length is 15 residues. CDR3 coding DNA: TGTGCCAGCAGCTTACGCGGGGGGGCAACAGATACGCAGTATTTT. Translation: CASSLRGGATDTQYF.

The chain combines TRBV5-1 with TRBJ1-2; 12 bases align to TRBD1. CDR3 length equals 18 residues. The germline V gene encodes CDR1 SGHRS and CDR2 YFSETQ. With V trimmed by 6 bases and J by 3 bases, 15 bases remained unmatched. The CDR3 region is CASTETRDRGLGYYGYTF. CDR3 nucleotides: TGCGCCAGCACCGAAACCCGGGACAGGGGGCTAGGTTACTATGGCTACACCTTC.

This chain connects TRBV28 to TRBJ2-6, with D unclear. Germline values: CDR1 MDHEN, CDR2 SYDVKM. Trimming took 10 bases from V and 0 from J, leaving 16 bases between them. The CDR3 is 16 residues long. The CDR3 sequence: CATHLGGDSGANVLTF. CDR3 DNA sequence: TGTGCCACCCATCTCGGCGGCGACTCTGGGGCCAACGTCCTGACTTTC.

Worth noting for this clonotype: This may be a read error: a much more frequent sequence differs by one nucleotide. In DNA form, the CDR3 reads TGTGCCATCAGTGGGGGACAGGGATTCCATAATTCACCCCCCCACTTT. This encodes CAISGGQGFHNSPPHF. The chain links TRBV10-3 to TRBJ1-6, with 9 bases lining up with TRBD1. This CDR3 spans 16 amino acids. Germline values: CDR1 ENHRY, CDR2 SYGVKD.

The rearrangement joins TRBV20-1 to TRBJ2-5; the D call may be TRBD1 or TRBD2 (7 bases each). The end of the DNA aligns better with TRBJ2-7, so the J call may be wrong. There are 15 residues in the CDR3. Germline CDR1 is DFQATT and CDR2 is SNEGSKA (reference sequence). The CDR3 bases are TGCAGTGCTAGAGAGAGTGGGGGAGGGGGCGACGAGCAGTACTTC. The encoded protein is CSARESGGGGDEQYF.

Worth noting for this clonotype: A single base separates this from a much larger clone, so it may be a read error. The chain employs TRBV7-9 and TRBJ1-2; the D gene is possibly TRBD1 (5 bases). There are 12 residues in the CDR3. CDR1 and CDR2 (germline): SEHNR, FQNEAQ (reference sequence). The CDR3 coding sequence is TGTGCCAACAGCTTGACAGAGGAAGGCTACACCTTC. Amino acids: CANSLTEEGYTF.

Many counts were recorded for this clonotype. This chain links TRBV10-3 with TRBJ1-5; 7 bases align to TRBD1. The trim removed 8 bases at V and 4 bases at J, leaving 5 bases unmatched. Germline loops: CDR1 ENHRY, CDR2 SYGVKD. This CDR3 comprises 13 residues. This CDR3 reads CAIAGTENQPQHF. CDR3 coding DNA: TGTGCCATCGCCGGGACAGAAAATCAGCCCCAGCATTTT.

This clonotype came up once. The chain has TRBV29-1 and TRBJ2-5; D is possibly TRBD1 (7 bases). V lost 6 bases to trimming and J lost 2 bases, with 19 bases between them. Germline lookup yields CDR1 SQVTM and CDR2 ANQGSEA. The CDR3 is made up of 15 amino acids. CDR3 sequence: CSVTEGRGEQETQYF. The CDR3 region has the DNA TGCAGCGTGACTGAGGGCAGGGGGGAACAAGAGACCCAGTACTTC.

The chain is built from TRBV5-1 and TRBJ2-5; TRBD1 agrees at 8 bases. The V gene's germline CDR1 is SGHRS and CDR2 YFSETQ. The ends lost 3 bases at V and 4 bases at J; junction bases unmatched: 5. The CDR3 spans 14 residues. The CDR3 sequence is CASSYGQGRETQYF. For the CDR3, the DNA is TGCGCCAGCAGCTATGGACAGGGACGAGAGACCCAGTACTTC. Variable domain in full (rest from reference TRBV5-1 and TRBJ2-5): KAGVTQTPRYLIKTRGQQVTLSCSPISGHRSVSWYQQTPGQGLQFLFEYFSETQRNKGNFPGRFSGRQFSNSRSEMNVSTLELGDSALYLCASSYGQGRETQYFGPGTRLLVL.

This clonotype appeared many times. J is TRBJ1-2 and V is TRBV20-1; a possible D gene is TRBD1 (5 bases). The CDR3 is made up of 12 amino acids. V lost 3 bases and J lost 4, with 9 bases in between. Germline assignment: CDR1 DFQATT and CDR2 SNEGSKA (reference sequence). CDR3 sequence: CSARGGTYGYTF. As DNA, the CDR3 is TGCAGTGCTAGGGGGGGGACCTATGGCTACACCTTC.

The chain combines TRBV7-2 with TRBJ2-1; possible D gene TRBD2, 5 bases. Germline assignment: CDR1 SGHTA and CDR2 FQGNSA. The CDR3 has 12 residues. Trimming shortened V by 5 bases and J by 9 bases, and 11 bases separated the two germline ends. CDR3 sequence reads: CASSPPSTEQFF. CDR3 sequence (DNA): TGTGCCAGCAGCCCGCCTAGCACTGAGCAGTTCTTC. Full variable domain (rest looked up from reference TRBV7-2 and TRBJ2-1): GAGVSQSPSNKVTEKGKDVELRCDPISGHTALYWYRQSLGQGLEFLIYFQGNSAPDKSGLPSDRFSAERTGGSVSTLTIQRTQQEDSAVYLCASSPPSTEQFFGPGTRLTVL.

CDR3 amino acids: CATSRAIGLVVSYEQYF. CDR3 bases: TGTGCCACCAGCAGAGCAATCGGACTAGTTGTCTCCTACGAGCAGTACTTC. The rearrangement joins TRBV15 to TRBJ2-7, with 7 bases identical to TRBD2. Per the germline V gene, CDR1 is LNHNV and CDR2 is YYDKDF (reference sequence). The trim removed 1 base at V and 0 bases at J, leaving 9 bases unmatched. CDR3 length: 17 amino acids.

The chain uses TRBV7-8 and TRBJ2-1, with D possibly called TRBD1 or TRBD2 (5 bases each). The CDR3 has 16 residues. Germline CDR1 and CDR2: SGHVS and FQNEAQ. Trimming left V 4 bases short and J 4 bases short, with 17 bases between. This CDR3 is CASSSRQRANYNEQFF. The CDR3 region has the DNA TGTGCCAGCAGCTCCAGACAGAGGGCTAATTACAATGAGCAGTTCTTC.

The rearrangement uses TRBV5-1 and TRBJ1-1; no definite D call. CDR3 length: 14 residues. Trimming removed 0 bases at V and 2 bases at J, with 8 bases between. CDR1 and CDR2 (germline): SGHRS, YFSETQ. Here the CDR3 DNA reads TGCGCCAGCAGCTTGGCCGGGATCAACACTGAAGCTTTCTTT. It yields the protein CASSLAGINTEAFF.

This clonotype was counted ten times or more. The rearrangement joins TRBV7-3 to TRBJ2-3, with D possibly TRBD2 on 5 matching bases. This CDR3 comprises 13 residues. V was clipped by 0 bases and J by 5 bases, with 6 bases between them. CDR1 and CDR2 (germline): SGHTA, FQGTGA. The CDR3 sequence is CASSLTAGDTQYF. Written as DNA, the CDR3 is TGTGCCAGCAGCTTAACGGCGGGAGATACGCAGTATTTT.

V usage is TRBV12-3 or TRBV12-4 and J usage is TRBJ1-4; TRBD1 agrees at 9 bases. The CDR3 consists of 14 residues. V trimming: 6 bases; J trimming: 7 bases; junction bases outside the gene matches: 6. The CDR3: CASREGQGTEKLFF. In DNA, the CDR3 is TGTGCCAGCAGAGAGGGACAGGGAACTGAAAAACTGTTTTTT.

This clonotype was counted only a few times. The V and J genes are TRBV12-3 or TRBV12-4 and TRBJ2-7; D remains unclear. The CDR3 is made up of 12 amino acids. V was shortened by 2 bases and J by 10 bases, with 12 bases between the two germline ends. The CDR3 DNA follows: TGTGCCAGCAGTTTATTCGAGGCCCGTCAGTACTTC. Translated: CASSLFEARQYF.

This clonotype was picked up one time. The chain has TRBV29-1 and TRBJ2-3; 13 nucleotides agree with TRBD2. Trimming at V came to 5 bases and at J to 5 bases, leaving 19 bases not matched to a gene. This CDR3 comprises 19 residues. Germline V CDR1 and CDR2: SQVTM, ANQGSEA. CDR3 residues: CSVFSPDGTGLAGLDTQYF. The CDR3 region has the DNA TGCAGCGTTTTTTCCCCTGATGGGACGGGACTAGCGGGGCTAGATACGCAGTATTTT.